This is a list of T cell receptor beta chains from one sample in a study of response to subunit inactivated influenza vaccine. TCRdb used MiXCR to reprocess the RT-PCR reads, holding one entry per CDR3 protein. Among over 650,000 distinct CDR3 sequences, about a fifth were seen once, and the ten largest hold under 13%. Material: PBMCs from blood, obtained around 5 days after vaccination. These receptors were obtained from a man between 50 and 59 years old who received an inactivated influenza vaccine. CDR3s include the opening cysteine and the closing phenylalanine or tryptophan. Each record gives: clone size, V gene, J gene, D gene, CDR3 protein, CDR3 DNA. A D gene is named only where the DNA matches it firmly. Size values are once, few and many counts, or a class for expanded clones, and some rows have none.

.	TRBV4-3	TRBJ1-4	.	CASSQEGGAREKLFF	TGCGCCAGCAGCCAGGAAGGGGGGGCGAGGGAAAAACTGTTTTTT
many	TRBV12-3/TRBV12-4	TRBJ2-7	TRBD2	CASSPSGGDYEQYF	TGTGCCAGCAGTCCCTCCGGGGGGGACTACGAGCAGTACTTC
few	TRBV7-9	TRBJ2-1	.	CASSFGGQYNEQFF	TGTGCCAGCAGCTTCGGTGGGCAGTACAATGAGCAGTTCTTC
few	TRBV29-1	TRBJ2-1	TRBD1	CSVEGGQGVFDEQFF	TGCAGCGTTGAGGGTGGACAGGGGGTATTTGATGAGCAGTTCTTC
.	TRBV20-1	TRBJ2-3	TRBD1	CSARGTGRDTQYF	TGCAGTGCCAGGGGGACAGGGAGAGATACGCAGTATTTT
.	TRBV20-1	TRBJ2-3	.	CSALPPPGGTDTQYF	TGCAGTGCTTTGCCCCCCCCCGGGGGCACAGATACGCAGTATTTT
.	TRBV6-2/TRBV6-3	TRBJ2-7	TRBD2	CASRGLAGINEQYF	TGTGCCAGCAGGGGACTAGCGGGAATTAACGAGCAGTACTTC
.	TRBV7-2	TRBJ1-2	.	CASSPRAGLLNYGYTF	TGTGCCAGCAGCCCCCGAGCGGGCCTTCTTAACTATGGCTACACCTTC
.	TRBV12-3/TRBV12-4	TRBJ2-5	.	CASSFVQRETQYF	TGTGCCAGCAGTTTTGTCCAACGGGAGACCCAGTACTTC
many	TRBV12-3/TRBV12-4	TRBJ1-2	.	CASSLPGAGYTF	TGTGCCAGCAGTCTGCCCGGAGCTGGCTACACCTTC
.	TRBV5-1	TRBJ2-7	TRBD1	CASSLTGQGEYEQYF	TGCGCCAGCAGCTTGACGGGACAGGGGGAGTACGAGCAGTACTTC
.	TRBV5-6	TRBJ2-7	.	CASSLLSRISVGLYEQYF	TGTGCCAGCAGCCTACTGTCCCGGATCAGTGTAGGTCTATACGAGCAGTACTTC
.	TRBV20-1	TRBJ1-1	.	CSANNRVNTEAFF	TGCAGTGCAAACAACAGGGTTAACACTGAAGCTTTCTTT
.	TRBV5-1	TRBJ2-7	TRBD1	CASSLATGKPYEQYF	TGCGCCAGCAGCTTAGCGACAGGGAAACCCTACGAGCAGTACTTC
.	TRBV9	TRBJ2-2	TRBD1	CASSDGTGGFTGELFF	TGTGCCAGCAGCGACGGGACAGGGGGATTTACCGGGGAGCTGTTTTTT
few	TRBV12-3/TRBV12-4	TRBJ1-1	.	CASSQDRFDTEAFF	TGTGCCAGCAGTCAGGACAGATTTGACACTGAAGCTTTCTTT
many	TRBV6-1	TRBJ2-1	TRBD2	CASSEGLANEQFF	TGTGCCAGCAGTGAAGGACTAGCTAATGAGCAGTTCTTC
.	TRBV6-5	TRBJ1-2	.	CASSYLGLNYGYTF	TGTGCCAGCAGTTACTTGGGACTAAACTATGGCTACACCTTC
few	TRBV20-1	TRBJ1-2	.	CSAPGWRDKVGYTF	TGCAGTGCCCCCGGGTGGAGGGACAAAGTTGGCTACACCTTC
many	TRBV12-3/TRBV12-4	TRBJ2-7	.	CASSLGGSLGDEQYF	TGTGCCAGCAGTTTAGGAGGCAGCCTTGGAGACGAGCAGTACTTC
few	TRBV12-3/TRBV12-4	TRBJ2-7	.	CASSLARSRYEQYF	TGTGCCAGCAGTTTAGCTAGAAGCCGTTACGAGCAGTACTTC
.	TRBV7-9	TRBJ2-1	.	CASSPFGGPYNEQFF	TGTGCCAGCAGCCCCTTTGGGGGGCCCTACAATGAGCAGTTCTTC
.	TRBV14	TRBJ2-7	TRBD2	CASSQFGLLAEGEQYF	TGTGCCAGCAGCCAATTTGGTCTCCTAGCGGAGGGGGAGCAGTACTTC
.	TRBV7-2	TRBJ1-1	TRBD1	CASSRSGTGNTEAFF	TGTGCCAGCAGCCGTAGCGGGACAGGGAACACTGAAGCTTTCTTT
once	TRBV12-3/TRBV12-4	TRBJ2-2	.	CSSSPNTGELFF	TGTTCCAGCAGTCCGAACACCGGGGAGCTGTTTTTT
many	TRBV4-3	TRBJ2-1	.	CASSQDNFGTEQFF	TGCGCCAGCAGCCAAGATAACTTCGGAACTGAGCAGTTCTTC
many	TRBV24-1	TRBJ2-1	TRBD1	CATSDPAGQGSHNEQFF	TGTGCCACCAGTGATCCGGCAGGACAGGGGTCCCACAATGAGCAGTTCTTC
few	TRBV28	TRBJ2-2	TRBD1	CASRVRTGPRELFF	TGTGCCAGCAGGGTTCGGACAGGCCCACGGGAGCTGTTTTTT
few	TRBV5-1	TRBJ1-6	.	CASSLASQGSNSPLHF	TGCGCCAGCAGCTTGGCCTCACAGGGCTCCAATTCACCCCTCCACTTT
.	TRBV20-1	TRBJ2-1	TRBD2	CSARDRFSGGNEQFF	TGCAGTGCTAGAGATCGCTTTAGCGGGGGAAATGAGCAGTTCTTC
.	TRBV21-1	TRBJ2-2	.	CASSKDHGVHGELFF	TGTGCCAGCAGCAAAGACCACGGGGTCCACGGGGAGCTGTTTTTT
.	TRBV7-2	TRBJ2-7	.	CASSLDLNTIYEQYF	TGTGCCAGCAGCTTAGATCTGAACACGATCTACGAGCAGTACTTC